One and the same sample provided the 29 T cell receptor beta chains below, sequenced in a study of graft-versus-host responses after intestinal transplantation. Sequenced by immunoSEQ multiplex PCR; TCRdb stores in-frame clones only, minus some. Seen here are about 7,600 clones, nearly 85% observed once, and the top ten hold about 9.4%. Processing was applied to graft tissue in order to liberate intraepithelial and lamina propria lymphocytes. The sequenced sample was ileum tissue, obtained about 130 days after transplant. Receptors were obtained from a human patient who received an intestinal transplant, so some T cells may come from the graft donor.

This clone has a handful of counts. This chain uses TRBV5-1 with TRBJ2-5; 9 bases fit TRBD1. Per the germline V gene, CDR1 is SGHRS and CDR2 is YFSETQ. This CDR3 comprises 16 residues. J lost 2 bases, V lost 4 bases, and 9 bases had no gene match. Here the CDR3 reads CASSRLTGGGQETQYF. DNA for the CDR3: TGCGCCAGCAGCCGCCTGACAGGGGGGGGGCAAGAGACCCAGTACTTC.

This clone was counted a few times. The chain uses TRBV19 and TRBJ2-7; D gene unclear. V was shortened by 3 bases and J by 2 bases, with 14 bases between the two germline ends. This CDR3 region has 15 residues. The germline gives CDR1 LNHDA, CDR2 SQIVND (reference sequence). CDR3 nucleotide sequence: TGTGCCAGTAGTATTTCCGGCAGAGCCCCCTACGAGCAGTACTTC. Protein product: CASSISGRAPYEQYF.

V and J are TRBV7-8 and TRBJ2-1, with D possibly TRBD2 on 5 matching bases. The CDR3 loop spans 18 amino acids. Trimming took off 5 bases at V and 0 bases at J, with 20 bases between the two ends. Looked up from germline, CDR1 is SGHVS and CDR2 is FQNEAQ. Written as DNA, the CDR3 is TGTGCCAGCAGCCCCAAAACGCGGGCTTTTAGCTCCTACAATGAGCAGTTCTTC. Translation: CASSPKTRAFSSYNEQFF.

The gene calls are TRBV29-1 and TRBJ1-2; 8 bases line up with TRBD1. Trimming cost V 6 bases and J 5 bases; bases outside gene matches: 8. The CDR3 contains 13 residues. Germline V gene sequence: CDR1 SQVTM, CDR2 ANQGSEA. CDR3 in amino acids: CSVRTTGGYGYTF. For the CDR3, the DNA is TGCAGCGTCAGAACTACAGGGGGTTATGGCTACACCTTC.

The V call is TRBV10-3, the J call TRBJ2-1, with 15 positions matching TRBD2. After removal of 6 bases from V and 1 base from J, the junction contained 10 bases not matched to a gene. CDR3 length: 19 amino acids. Germline-derived CDR1 and CDR2 are ENHRY and SYGVKD. Here the CDR3 DNA reads TGTGCCATCAGCGCCAACCCCGGACTAGCGGGAGGGTCCTACAATGAGCAGTTCTTC. Protein product: CAISANPGLAGGSYNEQFF.

V and J are TRBV21-1 and TRBJ1-1; no check of the table's D call, TRBD1, against the DNA was made. TRBV21-1 is a known pseudogene. The CDR3 is 15 amino acids. DNA for the CDR3: TGTGCCAGCAGCAAATTGGACAGGCCGAACACTGAAGCTTTCTTT. Translation gives CASSKLDRPNTEAFF.

The chain employs TRBV2 and TRBJ1-2; D might be TRBD1 (6 bases). V shed 8 bases and J shed 2 bases, with 9 bases lying between them. Germline V gene lookup returns CDR1 SNHLY and CDR2 FYNNEI. The CDR3 spans 12 residues. The DNA for the CDR3 is TGTGCCAGCGAGACAGGCAACTATGGCTACACCTTC. The encoded protein is CASETGNYGYTF. Supplemented by reference TRBV2 and TRBJ1-2, the full variable domain reads EPEVTQTPSHQVTQMGQEVILRCVPISNHLYFYWYRQILGQKVEFLVSFYNNEISEKSEIFDDQFSVERPDGSNFTLKIRSTKLEDSAMYFCASETGNYGYTFGSGTRLTVV.

This clone appeared a single time. The chain is built from TRBV13 and TRBJ1-2, with D perhaps matching TRBD1 (5 bases). The CDR3 contains 13 residues. CDR1 and CDR2 (germline): PRHDT, FYEKMQ (reference sequence). Trimming cost V 5 bases and J 3 bases, with 10 bases left between them. DNA of the CDR3: TGTGCCAGCAGCCGCGACAGTTACTATGGCTACACCTTC. Protein: CASSRDSYYGYTF.

V gene TRBV30 combines with J gene TRBJ1-5; 8 bases match TRBD1. The germline V gene has CDR1 GTSNPN and CDR2 SVGIG (reference sequence). The CDR3 has 13 amino acids. V shed 4 bases and J 5 bases; nucleotides not matched to a gene: 4. The CDR3 region has the DNA TGTGCCTGGACTCAGGGGGCGGATCAGCCCCAGCATTTT. It is translated as CAWTQGADQPQHF.

The chain recombines TRBV23-1 with TRBJ2-1, with TRBD1 as a possible D gene (5 bases). TRBV23-1 is reported as an ORF; its role is uncertain. The germline V and J ends were trimmed by 4 bases and 6 bases, with 13 bases remaining between them. The CDR3 is 14 residues long. In DNA, the CDR3 is TGCGCCAGCAGTCGCCCTGACAGTCCCAATGAGCAGTTCTTC. It specifies CASSRPDSPNEQFF.

V is TRBV9 and J is TRBJ2-7, with 10 bases lining up with TRBD1. The V gene end was trimmed by 4 bases and the J gene end by 2 bases; junction bases not matched to a gene: 6. Germline V gene data show CDR1 as SGDLS and CDR2 as YYNGEE. This CDR3 contains 15 residues. CDR3 sequence: CASSPRDRGPYEQYF. CDR3 in DNA: TGTGCCAGCAGCCCAAGAGACAGGGGGCCCTACGAGCAGTACTTC.

This chain joins TRBV11-1 and TRBJ1-1; possibly TRBD1 for D (5 bases). V lost 3 bases and J 7 bases, leaving 15 bases between the germline ends. The CDR3 length is 14 residues. Looked up from germline, CDR1 is SGHAT and CDR2 is FQDESV (reference sequence). CDR3 nucleotides: TGTGCCAGCAGCTTCCGTGGGGCAGGGAGTGAAGCTTTCTTT. Translated: CASSFRGAGSEAFF.

The genes are TRBV25-1 and TRBJ1-6; perhaps TRBD1 as D (5 bases). Between the trimmed V and J ends, which lost 7 bases and 6 bases, there was a span of 13 bases. The germline V gene has CDR1 MGHDK and CDR2 SYGVNS. The CDR3 length is 14 residues. CDR3 sequence: CASISQGSNSPLHF. The CDR3 DNA reads TGTGCCAGCATTTCGCAGGGTAGTAATTCACCCCTCCACTTT.

The chain joins TRBV30 to TRBJ1-5, with no clear D. Trimming removed 1 base from V and 1 base from J, with 5 bases in between. The length of the CDR3 is 13 residues. Germline CDR1 is GTSNPN and CDR2 is SVGIG (reference sequence). The CDR3 spells CAWSEDSNQPQHF. In DNA form, the CDR3 reads TGTGCCTGGAGTGAAGACAGCAATCAGCCCCAGCATTTT. The variable domain in full, completed from reference TRBV30 and TRBJ1-5, reads SQTIHQWPATLVQPVGSPLSLECTVEGTSNPNLYWYRQAAGRGLQLLFYSVGIGQISSEVPQNLSASRPQDRQFILSSKKLLLSDSGFYLCAWSEDSNQPQHFGDGTRLSIL.

The gene calls are TRBV21-1 and TRBJ2-7. TRBV21-1 is described as a pseudogene. This CDR3 is built from 14 residues. The CDR3 loop reads CASSVEGTAYEQYF. The CDR3 DNA reads as TGTGCCAGCAGCGTAGAAGGGACCGCCTACGAGCAGTACTTC.

This clone appeared a few times. The V call is TRBV11-2, the J call TRBJ1-1; D may be TRBD1 (6 bases). The CDR3 contains 16 residues. V lost 1 base, J lost 0 bases, and 12 bases lay in between. From germline, CDR1 is SGHAT and CDR2 FQNNGV. CDR3 nucleotides: TGTGCCAGCAGCTTAGCTGGGACACAGGTGAACACTGAAGCTTTCTTT. Translation: CASSLAGTQVNTEAFF.

This clone was found once. V usage is TRBV5-1 and J usage is TRBJ2-7, with 7 bases fitting TRBD1. There are 14 residues in the CDR3. Germline V gene data show CDR1 as SGHRS and CDR2 as YFSETQ. With 0 bases clipped from V and 5 bases from J, the junction kept 5 bases outside the gene matches. CDR3 protein: CASSLGDRVHEQYF. CDR3 DNA: TGCGCCAGCAGCTTGGGCGACAGGGTTCACGAGCAGTACTTC.

Only a few counts were recorded for this clone. The V gene is TRBV9, the J gene TRBJ2-2, with D unclear. The CDR3 loop spans 13 amino acids. CDR1 SGDLS and CDR2 YYNGEE come from the germline V gene. Trimming took off 4 bases at V and 8 bases at J, with 12 bases between the two ends. CDR3 bases: TGTGCCAGCAGCCGTTTTTGGGGAGGGGAGCTGTTTTTT. Its protein product is CASSRFWGGELFF.

The V call is TRBV28, the J call TRBJ2-1; perhaps TRBD2 as D (5 bases). This CDR3 comprises 12 residues. V was clipped by 2 bases and J by 10 bases, with 9 bases between them. Germline loops: CDR1 MDHEN, CDR2 SYDVKM. As DNA, the CDR3 is TGTGCCAGCAGTTTAGTAGCGTCCGAGCAGTTCTTC. Translation: CASSLVASEQFF.

This clone appeared a single time. V gene TRBV30 combines with J gene TRBJ1-2, with a tentative D call TRBD1 (6 bases). This CDR3 is built from 12 residues. The germline V gene has CDR1 GTSNPN and CDR2 SVGIG (reference sequence). The V and J ends lost 5 bases and 0 bases respectively, with 7 bases between them. The CDR3 spells CAWGTPNYGYTF. CDR3 bases: TGTGCCTGGGGGACACCTAACTATGGCTACACCTTC.

The CDR3 coding sequence is TGTGCCAGCAGGCGGACCTGGGGTCCCGGAAACACCATATATTTT. Translated, it gives CASRRTWGPGNTIYF. The chain links TRBV6-9 to TRBJ1-3; no clear D. V lost 6 bases and J 4 bases, leaving 16 bases between the germline ends. The germline V gene encodes CDR1 MNHGY and CDR2 SVAAGI. The CDR3 runs 15 residues.

The chain links TRBV30 to TRBJ1-6; D unclear. V shed 0 bases and J shed 7 bases, with 7 bases lying between them. Germline V CDR1 and CDR2: GTSNPN, SVGIG (reference sequence). This CDR3 has 13 residues. This chain's CDR3 is CAWSVRQNSPLHF. In DNA form, the CDR3 reads TGTGCCTGGAGTGTACGCCAGAATTCACCCCTCCACTTT.

This chain uses TRBV6-7 with TRBJ1-6; possible D gene TRBD1, 6 bases. TRBV6-7 is an open reading frame whose function is uncertain. Trimming removed 2 bases at V and 8 bases at J, with 10 bases between. The CDR3 loop spans 14 amino acids. CDR3 sequence reads: CASSYGQRDSPLHF. CDR3 nucleotides: TGTGCCAGCAGTTACGGACAGAGAGATTCACCCCTCCACTTT.

The chain combines TRBV19 with TRBJ1-1; 9 positions agree with TRBD1. The CDR3 has 13 amino acids. V gave up 6 bases and J gave up 3 bases; unmatched junction bases: 2. CDR1 is LNHDA and CDR2 is SQIVND in the germline V gene (reference sequence). The CDR3 loop is CASSRDRDTEAFF. The CDR3, as DNA: TGTGCCAGTAGCCGGGACAGGGACACTGAAGCTTTCTTT.

The V gene is TRBV5-6, the J gene TRBJ2-1; TRBD1 or TRBD2 may be the D gene (5 bases each). This CDR3 contains 15 residues. Trimming left V 4 bases short and J 7 bases short, with 18 bases between. The germline V gene encodes CDR1 SGHDT and CDR2 YYEEEE. The CDR3 sequence is CASSLIRDPANEQFF. The CDR3 DNA sequence: TGTGCCAGCAGCCTAATCCGGGACCCGGCAAATGAGCAGTTCTTC.

The chain recombines TRBV19 with TRBJ2-5; maybe TRBD2 (6 bases). In germline, CDR1 is LNHDA, CDR2 SQIVND (reference sequence). V was clipped by 6 bases and J by 4 bases, with 6 bases between them. The CDR3 length is 11 residues. DNA for the CDR3: TGTGCCAGTAGGCGGGGAGAGACCCAGTACTTC. Its protein is CASRRGETQYF.

The chain employs TRBV2 and TRBJ1-5; D gene ambiguous. V shed 4 bases and J shed 0 bases, with 7 bases lying between them. This CDR3 spans 14 amino acids. The germline V gene encodes CDR1 SNHLY and CDR2 FYNNEI. The CDR3 sequence: CASSVPVSNQPQHF. Written as DNA, the CDR3 is TGTGCCAGCAGTGTACCCGTTAGCAATCAGCCCCAGCATTTT.

This chain uses TRBV6-5 with TRBJ1-5, with TRBD1 matching 9 bases. CDR3 length: 14 amino acids. With 5 bases clipped from V and 11 bases from J, the junction kept 10 bases outside the gene matches. Germline CDR1 is MNHEY and CDR2 is SVGAGI. The CDR3 loop is CASSDGDRVHSQHF. Written as DNA, the CDR3 is TGTGCCAGCAGTGACGGGGACAGGGTCCATTCCCAGCATTTT.

This rearrangement joins TRBV19 to TRBJ2-7; 9 nucleotides match TRBD2. This CDR3 comprises 15 residues. V lost 5 bases to trimming and J lost 2 bases; unmatched junction nucleotides: 7. Germline CDR1 reads LNHDA; CDR2 reads SQIVND (reference sequence). The CDR3 DNA sequence: TGTGCCAGTAGTCTTAGCGGGAGTTCACCCTACGAGCAGTACTTC. Residues: CASSLSGSSPYEQYF.